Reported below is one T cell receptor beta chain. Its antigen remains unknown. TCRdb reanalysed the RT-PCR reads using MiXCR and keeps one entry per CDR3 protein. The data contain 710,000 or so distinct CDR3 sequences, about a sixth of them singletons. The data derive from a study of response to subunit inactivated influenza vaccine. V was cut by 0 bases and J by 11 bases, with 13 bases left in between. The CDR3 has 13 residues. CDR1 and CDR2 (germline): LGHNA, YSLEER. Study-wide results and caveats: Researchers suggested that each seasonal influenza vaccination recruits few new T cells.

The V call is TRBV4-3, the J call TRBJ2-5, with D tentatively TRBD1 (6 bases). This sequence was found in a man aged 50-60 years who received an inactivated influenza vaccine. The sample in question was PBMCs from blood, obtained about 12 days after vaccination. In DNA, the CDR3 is TGCGCCAGCAGCCAAGATCTAGGGGGACGTCAGTACTTC. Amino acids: CASSQDLGGRQYF.